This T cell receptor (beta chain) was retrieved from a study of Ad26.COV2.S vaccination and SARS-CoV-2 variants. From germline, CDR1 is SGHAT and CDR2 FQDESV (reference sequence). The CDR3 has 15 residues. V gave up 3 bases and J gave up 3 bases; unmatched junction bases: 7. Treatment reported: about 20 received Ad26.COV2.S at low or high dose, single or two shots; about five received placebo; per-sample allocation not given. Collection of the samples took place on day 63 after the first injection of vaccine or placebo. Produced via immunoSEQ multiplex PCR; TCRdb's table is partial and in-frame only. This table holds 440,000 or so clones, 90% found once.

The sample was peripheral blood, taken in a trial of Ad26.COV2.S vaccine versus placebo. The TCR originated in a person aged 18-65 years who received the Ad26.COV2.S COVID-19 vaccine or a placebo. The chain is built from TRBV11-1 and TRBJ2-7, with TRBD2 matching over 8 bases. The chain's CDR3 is CASSLFSGNIYEQYF. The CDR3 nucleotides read TGTGCCAGCAGCTTGTTTAGCGGGAACATCTACGAGCAGTACTTC.